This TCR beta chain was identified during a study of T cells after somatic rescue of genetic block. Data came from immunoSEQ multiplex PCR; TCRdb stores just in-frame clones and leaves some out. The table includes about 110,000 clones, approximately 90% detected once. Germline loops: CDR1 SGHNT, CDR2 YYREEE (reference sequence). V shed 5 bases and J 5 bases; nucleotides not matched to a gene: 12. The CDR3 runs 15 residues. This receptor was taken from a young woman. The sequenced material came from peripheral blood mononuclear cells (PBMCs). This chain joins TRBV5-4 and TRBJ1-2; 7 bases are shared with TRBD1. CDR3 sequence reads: CASSPLGTALYGYTF. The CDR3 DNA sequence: TGTGCCAGCAGTCCCCTAGGGACAGCCCTTTATGGCTACACCTTC.